Listed below are T cell receptor beta chains from one sample, sequenced in a study of PD-1 blockade in classical Hodgkin lymphoma. Sequencing used immunoSEQ multiplex PCR; TCRdb keeps in-frame clones, though not all of them. This repertoire shows about 97,000 clones, 75% to 90% found once; its top ten account for 10% to 15%. The specimen was peripheral blood mononuclear cells (PBMCs), collected at baseline. These receptors were collected from a human donor with classical Hodgkin lymphoma. Each CDR3 is given with its conserved first and last residue. Each record gives: clone size, D gene, V gene, J gene, CDR3 DNA, CDR3 protein. The D gene is left open where the match is weak. Rows may omit the clone size; those that give it use once, few, many or a size class.

-	-	TRBV10-1	TRBJ2-5	TGCGCCAGTTCCCGTGGGGAGCGACTAGAGACCCAGTACTTC	CASSRGERLETQYF
-	-	TRBV6-5	TRBJ2-5	TGTGCCAGCAGTTACGCAGTAGCGATAGAGACCCAGTACTTC	CASSYAVAIETQYF
few	TRBD1	TRBV10-2	TRBJ2-2	TGCGCCAGCAGCGTCACAGGGGGAACAGCCGGGGAGCTGTTTTTT	CASSVTGGTAGELFF
-	-	TRBV28	TRBJ1-5	TGTGCCAGCAGGAACACCCCTTTAAGGGGCAATCAGCCCCAGCATTTT	CASRNTPLRGNQPQHF
-	-	TRBV28	TRBJ1-3	TGTGCCAGCGGTACCAGGGCTCCAACTGGAAACACCATATATTTT	CASGTRAPTGNTIYF
-	-	TRBV5-5	TRBJ2-3	TGTGCCAGCAGCACCCGGGACACTCCAGATACGCAGTATTTT	CASSTRDTPDTQYF
-	TRBD2	TRBV18	TRBJ2-3	TGTGCCAGCTCAGCGGGAGTGGTAGATACGCAGTATTTT	CASSAGVVDTQYF
-	-	TRBV5-8	TRBJ1-1	TGTGCCAGCAGCCCCGCGGTAATGAACACTGAAGCTTTCTTT	CASSPAVMNTEAFF
-	TRBD1	TRBV6-1	TRBJ1-1	TGTGCCAGCAGTGAGTACAGGGGGTGGAACACTGAAGCTTTCTTT	CASSEYRGWNTEAFF
few	-	TRBV18	TRBJ1-1	TGTGCCAGCTCCCGCGGTGGGAGCACTGAAGCTTTCTTT	CASSRGGSTEAFF
-	-	TRBV2	TRBJ1-1	TGTGCCAGCAGTGAAATCCAGGGGACGCCGAACACTGAAGCTTTCTTT	CASSEIQGTPNTEAFF
-	TRBD2	TRBV27	TRBJ2-5	TGTGCCAGCAGGCCTAGAATGTCTAGCGGGCGTCAAGAGACCCAGTACTTC	CASRPRMSSGRQETQYF
-	-	TRBV6-1	TRBJ2-1	TGTGCCAGCAGTCAAAGGTTCTGGGATGAGCAGTTCTTC	CASSQRFWDEQFF
-	-	TRBV5-4	TRBJ1-1	TGTGCCAGCAGCTTGAGAGGGGGTAAGGACACTGAAGCTTTCTTT	CASSLRGGKDTEAFF
-	TRBD2	TRBV19	TRBJ2-7	TGTGCCAGTAGCCCTAGCGGCAGTAGGTGGGAGCAGTACTTC	CASSPSGSRWEQYF